Listed here are 23 T cell receptor beta chains from one sample, sequenced in a study of CD8+CD57+ T cells in acquired aplastic anemia. Genomic DNA acted as the template from which TCR beta VDJ combination and CDR3 sequence profiling were carried out. MiXCR, run by TCRdb on the reads, gives a single entry per CDR3 protein. Of 400,000 to 450,000 distinct CDR3 sequences listed, roughly 68% are singletons. Sequences were obtained from sorted CD4+, CD8+, or CD8+CD57+ T cells (not recorded which) from PBMCs. These receptors originate from a human donor in good health, serving as a control.

The chain combines TRBV4-3 with TRBJ2-1; 9 nucleotides match TRBD2. There are 18 residues in the CDR3. The V gene's germline CDR1 is LGHNA and CDR2 YSLEER. Trimming cost V 2 bases and J 4 bases; bases outside gene matches: 12. This CDR3 is CASSQSIGPAGGYNEQFF. CDR3 coding DNA: TGCGCCAGCAGCCAATCAATAGGTCCGGCGGGGGGGTACAATGAGCAGTTCTTC.

As for this clonotype: The junction shows a germline mismatch at one end, possibly a read error. This rearrangement joins TRBV7-3 to TRBJ2-3; tentative D call: TRBD1 (6 bases). The CDR3 sequence is 13 residues long. Germline V gene lookup returns CDR1 SGHTA and CDR2 FQGTGA. In nucleotides, the CDR3 is TGTGCCAGCAGCTACAGGGTCACAGGTACGCAGTATTTT. This codes for CASSYRVTGTQYF.

In its sample, this clonotype was seen once. A read error is likely, as this CDR3 ends without the conserved phenylalanine or tryptophan. No DNA is shown, since the ends of the CDR3 on it are uncertain; the CDR3 is the one TCRdb lists. This chain joins TRBV7-2 and TRBJ1-2; the D call in the table, TRBD1, was not verified against the DNA. Germline lookup yields CDR1 SGHTA and CDR2 FQGNSA. A total of 13 residues make up the CDR3, ends included. This CDR3 is CASSGGGATRCTP.

The chain recombines TRBV9 with TRBJ1-1; no clear D. CDR1 and CDR2 from the germline V gene are SGDLS and YYNGEE. The ends were cut back, 0 bases at V and 12 bases at J, with 21 bases in the middle. The CDR3 consists of 15 residues. The CDR3 region is CASSVESSSYNSPFF. CDR3 DNA sequence: TGTGCCAGCAGCGTAGAATCCTCCTCCTATAATTCACCTTTCTTT.

Turning to this clonotype: A read error may account for a junction end that differs from germline. This chain joins TRBV7-2 and TRBJ2-7; TRBD2 matches at 8 bases. Per germline, CDR1 SGHTA and CDR2 FQGNSA. The CDR3 consists of 14 residues. CDR3 amino acids: CASSVRAGGYEIRF. The CDR3 nucleotides read TGTGCCAGCAGCGTCCGGGCGGGGGGCTACGAGATACGCTTC. The full variable domain, completed using reference TRBV7-2 and TRBJ2-7, is GAGVSQSPSNKVTEKGKDVELRCDPISGHTALYWYRQSLGQGLEFLIYFQGNSAPDKSGLPSDRFSAERTGGSVSTLTIQRTQQEDSAVYLCASSVRAGGYEIRFGPGTRLTVT.

This clonotype was recorded many times. This chain connects TRBV20-1 to TRBJ2-3; D may be TRBD2 (5 bases). Trimming removed 3 bases from V and 5 bases from J, with 12 bases in between. The CDR3 is 13 residues long. The germline V gene encodes CDR1 DFQATT and CDR2 SNEGSKA (reference sequence). As DNA, the CDR3 is TGCAGTGCTAGTTCCGGGGTTGGAGATACGCAGTATTTT. Translating it yields CSASSGVGDTQYF.

Comment on this clonotype: The conserved phenylalanine or tryptophan is not found at the CDR3 terminus, so this likely reflects a read error. No DNA is shown, since the ends of the CDR3 on it are uncertain; the CDR3 is the one TCRdb lists. The chain joins TRBV19 to TRBJ1-5. CDR1 is LNHDA and CDR2 is SQIVND in the germline V gene (reference sequence). Both ends counted, the CDR3 spans 13 residues. The CDR3: CASTPTAKRPEHS.

This clonotype was seen ten or more times. The chain joins TRBV4-2 to TRBJ2-7; D is unclear. This CDR3 contains 16 residues. Germline lookup yields CDR1 LGHNA and CDR2 YNFKEQ. V was clipped by 0 bases and J by 3 bases, with 15 bases between them. For the CDR3, the DNA is TGTGCCAGCAGCCAAGAGAGCAGGTCGATACACTACGAGCAGTACTTC. This codes for CASSQESRSIHYEQYF.

This clonotype was detected ten times or more. The CDR3 nucleotides read TGTGCTAGTGGTCTAAGGAGTTCTGGGGCCAACGTCCTGACTTTC. It yields the protein CASGLRSSGANVLTF. The genes are TRBV12-5 and TRBJ2-6; D unclear. This CDR3 has 15 residues. CDR1 and CDR2 (germline): LGHNT, FRNRAP. V shed 5 bases and J shed 1 base, with 9 bases lying between them. The full variable domain, rest sourced from reference TRBV12-5 and TRBJ2-6, is DARVTQTPRHKVTEMGQEVTMRCQPILGHNTVFWYRQTMMQGLELLAYFRNRAPLDDSGMPKDRFSAEMPDATLATLKIQPSEPRDSAVYFCASGLRSSGANVLTFGAGSRLTVL.

This chain uses TRBV29-1 with TRBJ2-2; D is uncertain. This CDR3 region has 12 residues. Trimming stripped 4 bases from V and 5 bases from J, with 8 bases between. Germline CDR1 and CDR2: SQVTM and ANQGSEA. CDR3 sequence reads: CSVGGDTGELFF. DNA for the CDR3: TGCAGCGTTGGGGGTGATACCGGGGAGCTGTTTTTT.

V is TRBV6-9 and J is TRBJ2-7; 8 bases are a match to TRBD1. The CDR3 has 18 amino acids. After removal of 11 bases from V and 0 bases from J, the junction contained 21 bases not matched to a gene. CDR1 is MNHGY, CDR2 SVAAGI, per germline. The CDR3 DNA reads as TGTGCCGGGGGGTACTGGAGGGGGAGACAGGGGAGCTCCTACGAGCAGTACTTC. This codes for CAGGYWRGRQGSSYEQYF.

The V call is TRBV12-3 or TRBV12-4, the J call TRBJ1-1, with D hard to call. The CDR3 is 13 residues long. V was cut by 5 bases and J by 1 base, with 8 bases left in between. The CDR3 DNA is TGTGCCAGCAGTCCTGGATCGAACACTGAAGCTTTCTTT. It translates to CASSPGSNTEAFF.

This rearrangement joins TRBV7-2 to TRBJ1-5; no clear D gene. This CDR3 spans 13 amino acids. Germline V gives CDR1 SGHTA, CDR2 FQGNSA. With 6 bases removed from V and 16 bases from J, the gap between germline ends came to 22 bases. The DNA of the CDR3 is TGTGCCAGCAGTGACAAGGTGGGTCAGCCCCTCCATTTT. Protein: CASSDKVGQPLHF.

This clonotype showed up many times. The rearrangement uses TRBV18 and TRBJ2-3; D is possibly TRBD2 (6 bases). The V gene's germline CDR1 is KGHSH and CDR2 LQKENI. V lost 1 base and J lost 1, with 9 bases in between. This CDR3 is 15 amino acids long. Written as DNA, the CDR3 is TGTGCCAGCTCACCACGTACGGGGGGCACAGATACGCAGTATTTT. Its protein is CASSPRTGGTDTQYF. Filled out from reference TRBV18 and TRBJ2-3, the complete variable domain reads NAGVMQNPRHLVRRRGQEARLRCSPMKGHSHVYWYRQLPEEGLKFMVYLQKENIIDESGMPKERFSAEFPKEGPSILRIQQVVRGDSAAYFCASSPRTGGTDTQYFGPGTRLTVL.

A few counts support this clonotype. The chain employs TRBV7-2 and TRBJ2-7; 7 bases match TRBD1. Germline-derived CDR1 and CDR2 are SGHTA and FQGNSA. Unmatched junction bases numbered 7, after V lost 3 bases and J lost 2 bases. The CDR3 consists of 15 residues. In DNA, the CDR3 is TGTGCCAGCAGCTTGATAAGGACAGGACCCTACGAGCAGTACTTC. Protein sequence: CASSLIRTGPYEQYF.

This clonotype was detected only a few times. A much larger clone differs from this one at a single base, so this may be a read error. V and J are TRBV4-1 and TRBJ1-5; the D is unclear. The V end was cut by 1 base, the J end by 3 bases, with 10 bases between. Germline loops: CDR1 MGHRA, CDR2 YSYEKL. This CDR3 has 15 residues. The CDR3 DNA follows: TGCGCCAGCAGCCAAGGTCGGTCGGACAATCAGCCCCAGCATTTT. This translates into CASSQGRSDNQPQHF.

Comment on this clonotype: It is likely a read error, because the conserved phenylalanine at the end of the CDR3 is missing. No DNA is shown, since the ends of the CDR3 on it are uncertain; the CDR3 is the one TCRdb lists. The J gene is TRBJ1-4, the V gene TRBV2; TRBD1 is the table's D call and was not checked against the DNA. Germline CDR1 is SNHLY and CDR2 is FYNNEI. The CDR3 is 16 residues long, counting both termini. The CDR3 region is CASNNQVSNQPQHFGD.

With regard to this clonotype: Germline is not matched at one junction end, which may reflect a read error. The rearrangement uses TRBV7-9 and TRBJ1-6; weak D call: TRBD1 (6 bases). CDR1 is SEHNR and CDR2 is FQNEAQ in the germline V gene (reference sequence). This CDR3 comprises 14 residues. This chain's CDR3 is CASSGRGAKALFQF. The CDR3 DNA reads TGTGCCAGCAGCGGGCGGGGGGCTAAAGCTCTCTTCCAATTT.

The chain joins TRBV20-1 to TRBJ2-3; possibly TRBD1 for D (5 bases). Trimming shortened V by 3 bases and J by 1 base, and 5 bases separated the two germline ends. In germline, CDR1 is DFQATT, CDR2 SNEGSKA (reference sequence). The CDR3 contains 12 residues. The CDR3 loop is CSASRGTDTQYF. The CDR3 coding sequence is TGCAGTGCTAGCAGGGGCACAGATACGCAGTATTTT.

In regard to this clonotype: Given the absence of the conserved phenylalanine or tryptophan at the CDR3 end, a read error is likely. V usage is TRBV5-1 and J usage is TRBJ1-3, with a weak D call TRBD1 (6 bases). V was pared by 2 bases and J by 9 bases, with 21 bases between. Per the germline V gene, CDR1 is SGHRS and CDR2 is YFSETQ. This CDR3 comprises 16 residues. CDR3 residues: CASSLAMGEGGTTIYL. DNA for the CDR3: TGCGCCAGCAGCTTAGCTATGGGGGAAGGGGGGACCACCATATATCTT.

The chain is built from TRBV7-2 and TRBJ2-7, with TRBD1 identical over 7 bases. Per the germline V gene, CDR1 is SGHTA and CDR2 is FQGNSA. This CDR3 region has 14 residues. V was pared by 4 bases and J by 2 bases, with 5 bases of the junction left unmatched. CDR3 nucleotide sequence: TGTGCCAGCAGCTCGTCACAGGGGACCTACGAGCAGTACTTC. It codes for CASSSSQGTYEQYF.

The V and J genes are TRBV2 and TRBJ1-1, with D perhaps matching TRBD1 (6 bases). The CDR3 covers 13 residues. CDR1 and CDR2 (germline): SNHLY, FYNNEI. V was shortened by 7 bases and J by 5 bases, with 14 bases between the two germline ends. CDR3 nucleotides: TGTGCCAGCACTCCAGGGGAGAAGACTGAAGCTTTCTTT. The encoded protein is CASTPGEKTEAFF.

This chain connects TRBV12-3 or TRBV12-4 to TRBJ2-2; a weak D match, TRBD2 (6 bases). The CDR3 loop spans 17 amino acids. V lost 1 base and J 2 bases, leaving 14 bases between the germline ends. CDR3 nucleotides: TGTGCCAGCAGTTTAGAAGGACTACGGGGCAACACCGGGGAGCTGTTTTTT. Its translation: CASSLEGLRGNTGELFF.